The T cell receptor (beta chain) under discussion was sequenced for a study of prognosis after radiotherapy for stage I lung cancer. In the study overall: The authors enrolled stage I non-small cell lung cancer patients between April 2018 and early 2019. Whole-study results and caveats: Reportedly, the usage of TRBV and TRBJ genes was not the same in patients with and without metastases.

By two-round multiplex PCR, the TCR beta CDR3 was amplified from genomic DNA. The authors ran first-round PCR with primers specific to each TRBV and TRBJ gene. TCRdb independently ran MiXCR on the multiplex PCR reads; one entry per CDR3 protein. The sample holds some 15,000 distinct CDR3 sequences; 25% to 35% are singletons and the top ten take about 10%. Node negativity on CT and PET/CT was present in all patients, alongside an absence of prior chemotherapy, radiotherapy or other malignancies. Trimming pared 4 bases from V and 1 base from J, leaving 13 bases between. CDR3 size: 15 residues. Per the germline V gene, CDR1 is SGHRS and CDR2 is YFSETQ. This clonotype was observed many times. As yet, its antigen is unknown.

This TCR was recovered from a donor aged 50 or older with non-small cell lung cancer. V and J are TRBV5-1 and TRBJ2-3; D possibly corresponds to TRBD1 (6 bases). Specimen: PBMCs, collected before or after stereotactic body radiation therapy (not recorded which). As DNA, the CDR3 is TGCGCCAGCAGCCTACCTAGACAGGGCACAGATACGCAGTATTTT. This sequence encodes CASSLPRQGTDTQYF.